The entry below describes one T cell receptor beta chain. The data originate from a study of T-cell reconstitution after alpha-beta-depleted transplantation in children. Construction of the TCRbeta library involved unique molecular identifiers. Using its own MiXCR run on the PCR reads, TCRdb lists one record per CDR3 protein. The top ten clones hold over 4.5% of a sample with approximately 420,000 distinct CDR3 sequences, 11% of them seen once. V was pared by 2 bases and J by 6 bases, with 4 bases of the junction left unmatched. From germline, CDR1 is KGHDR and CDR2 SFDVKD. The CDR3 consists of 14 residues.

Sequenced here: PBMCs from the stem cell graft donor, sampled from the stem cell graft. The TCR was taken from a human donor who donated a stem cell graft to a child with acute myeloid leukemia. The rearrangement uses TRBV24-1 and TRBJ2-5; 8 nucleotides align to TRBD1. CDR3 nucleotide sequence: TGTGCCACCAGTGATTCAGGGGGCGAAAAGACCCAGTACTTC. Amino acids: CATSDSGGEKTQYF.